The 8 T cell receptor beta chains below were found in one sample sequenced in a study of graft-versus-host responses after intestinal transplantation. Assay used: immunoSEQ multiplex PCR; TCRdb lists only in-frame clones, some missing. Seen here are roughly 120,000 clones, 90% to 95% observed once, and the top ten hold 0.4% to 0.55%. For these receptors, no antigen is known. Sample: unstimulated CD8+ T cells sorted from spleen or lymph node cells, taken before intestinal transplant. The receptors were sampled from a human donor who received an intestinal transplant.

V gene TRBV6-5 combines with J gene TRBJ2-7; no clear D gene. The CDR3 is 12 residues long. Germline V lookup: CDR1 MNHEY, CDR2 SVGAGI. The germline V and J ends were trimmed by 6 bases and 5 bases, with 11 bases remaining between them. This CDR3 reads CASSQGRNEQYF. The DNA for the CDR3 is TGTGCCAGCAGCCAAGGTCGGAACGAGCAGTACTTC.

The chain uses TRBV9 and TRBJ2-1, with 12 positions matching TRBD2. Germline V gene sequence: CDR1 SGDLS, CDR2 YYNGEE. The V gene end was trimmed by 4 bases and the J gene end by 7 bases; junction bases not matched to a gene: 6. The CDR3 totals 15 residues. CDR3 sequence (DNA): TGTGCCAGCAGCAAGACTAGCGGGAGCGGAAATGAGCAGTTCTTC. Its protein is CASSKTSGSGNEQFF.

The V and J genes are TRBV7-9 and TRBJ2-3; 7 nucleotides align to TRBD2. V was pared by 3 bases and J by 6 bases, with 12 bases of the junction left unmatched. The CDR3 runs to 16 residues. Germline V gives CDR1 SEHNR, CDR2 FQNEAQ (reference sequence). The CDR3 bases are TGTGCCAGCAGCTTGCCCCTAGCGGCCCTTGGGGATACGCAGTATTTT. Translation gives CASSLPLAALGDTQYF.

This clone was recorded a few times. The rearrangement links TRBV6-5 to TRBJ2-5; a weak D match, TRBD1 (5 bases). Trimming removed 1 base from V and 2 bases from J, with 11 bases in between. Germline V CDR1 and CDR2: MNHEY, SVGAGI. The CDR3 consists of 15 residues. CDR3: CASSYWSGMQETQYF. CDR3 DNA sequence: TGTGCCAGCAGTTACTGGTCAGGGATGCAAGAGACCCAGTACTTC.

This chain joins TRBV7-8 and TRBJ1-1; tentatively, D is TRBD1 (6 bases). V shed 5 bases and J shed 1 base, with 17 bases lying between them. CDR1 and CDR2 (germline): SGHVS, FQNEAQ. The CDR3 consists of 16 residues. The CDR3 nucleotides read TGTGCCAGCAGCCCTAAGAGGGGGGGCGGGAACACTGAAGCTTTCTTT. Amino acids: CASSPKRGGGNTEAFF.

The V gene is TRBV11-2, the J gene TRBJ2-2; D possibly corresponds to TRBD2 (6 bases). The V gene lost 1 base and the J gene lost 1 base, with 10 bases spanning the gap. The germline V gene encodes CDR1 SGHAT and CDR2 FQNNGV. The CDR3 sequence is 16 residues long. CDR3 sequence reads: CASSLVGSGNTGELFF. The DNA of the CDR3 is TGTGCCAGCAGCTTAGTTGGTAGCGGGAACACCGGGGAGCTGTTTTTT.

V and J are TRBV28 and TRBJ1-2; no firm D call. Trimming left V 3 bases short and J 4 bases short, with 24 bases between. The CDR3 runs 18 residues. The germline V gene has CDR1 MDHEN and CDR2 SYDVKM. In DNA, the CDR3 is TGTGCCAGCAGTTTTGGTTCTGTGTTGTTAGGGCCGAGCTATGGCTACACCTTC. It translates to CASSFGSVLLGPSYGYTF.

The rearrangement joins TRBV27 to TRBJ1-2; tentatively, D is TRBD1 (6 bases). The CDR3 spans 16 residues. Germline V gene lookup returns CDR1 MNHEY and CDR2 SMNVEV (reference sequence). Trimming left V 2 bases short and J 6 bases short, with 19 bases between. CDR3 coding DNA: TGTGCCAGCAGTTTAGTCCCCTTAGGACAGTCGAATGGCTACACCTTC. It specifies CASSLVPLGQSNGYTF.